The 13 T cell receptor beta chains given below trace back to one sample, sequenced in a study of OX40 agonist ivuxolimab in advanced cancers. Sequenced by immunoSEQ multiplex PCR; TCRdb stores in-frame clones only, minus some. The data show roughly 64,000 clones, roughly 81% seen once. The source was CD4+ or CD8+ T cells sorted from blood, collected in a trial of the OX40 agonist ivuxolimab. The receptors come from an adult with an advanced solid tumor such as melanoma, head and neck, liver or kidney cancer.

This chain joins TRBV5-1 and TRBJ1-1; D is undetermined. V dropped 4 bases and J dropped 2 bases, with 12 bases sitting between them. Germline assignment: CDR1 SGHRS and CDR2 YFSETQ. The CDR3 sequence is 14 residues long. CDR3 bases: TGCGCCAGCAGCCTGGGGAACGGAAACACTGAAGCTTTCTTT. It codes for CASSLGNGNTEAFF.

Here the CDR3 DNA reads TGTGCCAGCTCAGGGGGCTATGAGCAGTTCTTC. Amino acids: CASSGGYEQFF. This rearrangement joins TRBV18 to TRBJ2-1, with a tentative D call TRBD1 (6 bases). The germline V gene has CDR1 KGHSH and CDR2 LQKENI. This CDR3 region has 11 residues. The V and J ends lost 5 bases and 8 bases respectively, with 7 bases between them.

The chain links TRBV19 to TRBJ1-5, with a tentative D call TRBD1 (6 bases). The CDR3 is made up of 17 amino acids. Per the germline V gene, CDR1 is LNHDA and CDR2 is SQIVND (reference sequence). V gave up 5 bases and J gave up 2 bases, with 19 bases separating them. For the CDR3, the DNA is TGTGCCAGTAGTCTGCCCGTGGGGGCGACGGGCAATCAGCCCCAGCATTTT. This translates into CASSLPVGATGNQPQHF.

The chain couples TRBV18 to TRBJ1-1, with D uncertain. The V gene's germline CDR1 is KGHSH and CDR2 LQKENI. Trimming cost V 3 bases and J 1 base, with 9 bases left between them. CDR3 size: 14 residues. The CDR3 bases are TGTGCCAGCTCACCTAAGAGCGGGAACACTGAAGCTTTCTTT. It translates to CASSPKSGNTEAFF.

V gene TRBV30 combines with J gene TRBJ1-1; maybe TRBD1 (5 bases). The V end lost 4 bases, the J end lost 4 bases, and 13 bases lay between the germline ends. The CDR3 has 13 amino acids. The germline CDR1 and CDR2 sequences are GTSNPN and SVGIG (reference sequence). The CDR3 loop is CAWTRAEGTEAFF. CDR3 DNA sequence: TGTGCCTGGACCAGGGCTGAGGGCACTGAAGCTTTCTTT.

The rearrangement links TRBV5-5 to TRBJ1-3; TRBD1 is a possible D gene (6 bases). CDR3 length equals 16 residues. With 4 bases removed from V and 0 bases from J, the gap between germline ends came to 14 bases. CDR1 is SGHKS, CDR2 YYEKEE, per germline (reference sequence). Here the CDR3 reads CASSQGGFSSGNTIYF. The DNA for the CDR3 is TGTGCCAGCAGCCAAGGGGGGTTTAGCTCTGGAAACACCATATATTTT.

The chain is built from TRBV11-2 and TRBJ2-7; D possibly corresponds to TRBD2 (5 bases). This CDR3 spans 15 amino acids. Deletions cut 1 base from V and 0 bases from J, with 10 bases between. Germline V CDR1 and CDR2: SGHAT, FQNNGV. CDR3 sequence reads: CASSLGVASSYEQYF. DNA for the CDR3: TGTGCCAGCAGCTTAGGAGTAGCGAGCTCCTACGAGCAGTACTTC.

The chain employs TRBV4-1 and TRBJ2-7; D possibly matches TRBD1 or TRBD2 (5 bases each). Germline values: CDR1 MGHRA, CDR2 YSYEKL. V was pared by 4 bases and J by 1 base, with 17 bases between. This CDR3 comprises 16 residues. In DNA form, the CDR3 reads TGCGCCAGCAGCCTCTCCGGGGCTAGCATTTCCTACGAGCAGTACTTC. Protein: CASSLSGASISYEQYF.

This chain links TRBV9 with TRBJ1-4; 7 bases line up with TRBD1. After removal of 0 bases from V and 4 bases from J, the junction contained 3 bases not matched to a gene. The germline V gene encodes CDR1 SGDLS and CDR2 YYNGEE. The CDR3 sequence is 15 residues long. The chain's CDR3 is CASSVGRDSNEKLFF. In DNA, the CDR3 is TGTGCCAGCAGCGTAGGCAGGGACAGTAATGAAAAACTGTTTTTT. The variable domain in full, completed from reference TRBV9 and TRBJ1-4, reads DSGVTQTPKHLITATGQRVTLRCSPRSGDLSVYWYQQSLDQGLQFLIQYYNGEERAKGNILERFSAQQFPDLHSELNLSSLELGDSALYFCASSVGRDSNEKLFFGSGTQLSVL.

The rearrangement links TRBV2 to TRBJ2-4; no definite D call. V was trimmed by 6 bases and J by 1 base, leaving 4 bases between them. Germline assignment: CDR1 SNHLY and CDR2 FYNNEI. The CDR3 length is 12 residues. The chain's CDR3 is CASRTAKNIQYF. CDR3 DNA: TGTGCCAGCAGAACGGCCAAAAACATTCAGTACTTC.

The V and J genes are TRBV18 and TRBJ1-4, with D maybe TRBD1 (5 bases). The germline V and J ends were trimmed by 1 base and 10 bases, with 13 bases remaining between them. Per the germline V gene, CDR1 is KGHSH and CDR2 is LQKENI. The CDR3 has 14 residues. This CDR3 is CASSPRTGEGKLFF. The CDR3 region has the DNA TGTGCCAGCTCACCACGGACGGGGGAAGGAAAACTGTTTTTT.

The sample holds one count of this clone. The rearrangement uses TRBV30 and TRBJ2-6; D gene ambiguous. Germline CDR1 is GTSNPN and CDR2 is SVGIG (reference sequence). Trimming removed 2 bases at V and 2 bases at J, with 4 bases between. The length of the CDR3 is 13 residues. CDR3 region: CAWSRPGANVLTF. The CDR3 DNA is TGTGCCTGGAGTCGGCCTGGGGCCAACGTCCTGACTTTC.

This chain joins TRBV6-6 and TRBJ1-4, with a weak D call TRBD1 (5 bases). This CDR3 region has 14 residues. V was cut by 5 bases and J by 5 bases, with 12 bases left in between. CDR1 MNHNY and CDR2 SVGAGI come from the germline V gene (reference sequence). CDR3 protein: CASSLPGPNEKLFF. The CDR3 coding sequence is TGTGCCAGCAGTCTGCCGGGACCGAATGAAAAACTGTTTTTT.